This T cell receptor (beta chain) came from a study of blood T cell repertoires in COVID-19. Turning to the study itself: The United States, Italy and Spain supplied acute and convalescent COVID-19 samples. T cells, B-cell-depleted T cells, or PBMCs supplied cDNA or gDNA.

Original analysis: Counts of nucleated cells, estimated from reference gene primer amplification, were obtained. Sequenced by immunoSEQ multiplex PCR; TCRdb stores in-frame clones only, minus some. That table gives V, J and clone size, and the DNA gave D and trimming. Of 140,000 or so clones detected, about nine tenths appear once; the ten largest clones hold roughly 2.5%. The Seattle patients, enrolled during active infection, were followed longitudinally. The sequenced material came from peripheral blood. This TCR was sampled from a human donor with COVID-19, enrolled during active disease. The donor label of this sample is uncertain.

CDR3 loop: CASSQDSGGNSPLHF. CDR3 DNA: TGTGCCAGCAGCCAAGATTCGGGGGGAAATTCACCCCTCCACTTT. The V call is TRBV3-1 (or the pseudogene TRBV3-2), the J call TRBJ1-6; the D gene is possibly TRBD1 (5 bases). V dropped 0 bases and J dropped 7 bases, with 10 bases sitting between them. Germline V CDR1 and CDR2: LGHDT, YNNKEL (reference sequence). The CDR3 is 15 residues long.